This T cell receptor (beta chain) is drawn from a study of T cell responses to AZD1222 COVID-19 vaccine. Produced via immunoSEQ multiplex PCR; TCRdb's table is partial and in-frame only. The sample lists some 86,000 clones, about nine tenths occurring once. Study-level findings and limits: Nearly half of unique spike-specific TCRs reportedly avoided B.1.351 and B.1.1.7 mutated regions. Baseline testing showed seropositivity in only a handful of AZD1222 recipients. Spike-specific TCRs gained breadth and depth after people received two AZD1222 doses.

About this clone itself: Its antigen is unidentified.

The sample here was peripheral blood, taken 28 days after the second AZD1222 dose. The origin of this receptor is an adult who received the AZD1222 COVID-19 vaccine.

The CDR3 DNA is TGCGCCAGCAGCTTGATTCCCGGGACAGGGGGCTACGAGCAGTACTTC. Translated, it gives CASSLIPGTGGYEQYF. The chain has TRBV5-1 and TRBJ2-7; the match to TRBD1 covers 11 bases. The CDR3 has 16 residues. Germline CDR1 is SGHRS and CDR2 is YFSETQ. J gave up 3 bases and V 1 base, and 6 bases lay outside the gene matches. Drawing the rest from reference TRBV5-1 and TRBJ2-7, the complete variable domain is KAGVTQTPRYLIKTRGQQVTLSCSPISGHRSVSWYQQTPGQGLQFLFEYFSETQRNKGNFPGRFSGRQFSNSRSEMNVSTLELGDSALYLCASSLIPGTGGYEQYFGPGTRLTVT.